The T cell receptor beta chain under discussion was sequenced for a study of OX40 agonist ivuxolimab in advanced cancers. Study-wide context: The study gave patients intravenous ivuxolimab at 0.01 to 10 mg/kg every 2 weeks. Three partial responders included one hepatocellular carcinoma patient and two cutaneous melanoma patients.

Details on this clone: Its antigen remains unidentified.

Notes on the study in general: There was clonal expansion of CD4+ and CD8+ blood T cells by week 6 at 0.1 to 3.0 mg/kg.

Assay used: immunoSEQ multiplex PCR; TCRdb lists only in-frame clones, some missing. The table lists some 73,000 clones, 80% to 90% of them singletons. The CDR3 spans 15 residues. V shed 2 bases, J shed 6 bases, and the junction held 6 bases outside the gene matches. The germline CDR1 and CDR2 sequences are LNHDA and SQIVND (reference sequence). This TCR was recovered from an adult with an advanced solid tumor such as melanoma, head and neck, liver or kidney cancer. The J gene is TRBJ2-4, the V gene TRBV19, with 8 nucleotides matching TRBD1. This specimen consisted of CD4+ or CD8+ T cells sorted from blood, obtained in a trial of the OX40 agonist ivuxolimab. Here the CDR3 DNA reads TGTGCCAGTAGTATACCCGACAGGGGAAGAAACATTCAGTACTTC. This gives the protein CASSIPDRGRNIQYF.